This T cell receptor (beta chain) was recorded in a study of response to subunit inactivated influenza vaccine (dated by TCRdb to the late 2010s). For the study in its entirety: To follow how T cells responded to a trivalent subunit inactivated influenza vaccine, the researchers relied on deep quantitative profiling of the T cell receptor repertoire.

This clonotype occurred a few times. Its recognized antigen is unknown. Base qualities were left out, and no much larger clone turns up one base away. Receptor libraries were prepared by RT-PCR. The sequencer listed for this sample is Illumina HiSeq 2500. Starting from the raw public reads, TCRdb applied fastp trimming at Q25, assembled clones with MiXCR and retained in-frame beta chains. Records with the same CDR3 protein are collapsed into one entry carrying the most frequent genes and DNA. Present in this sample are approximately 500,000 distinct CDR3 sequences, less than 15% of which were seen just once. Around 10% of the sample is held by the ten biggest clonotypes. Sequences SGHTA (CDR1) and FQGNSA (CDR2) are obtained from the germline V gene. Spanning cysteine to phenylalanine, the CDR3 consists of 15 amino acids. Only the CDR3 part of the read is kept: 45 bases, read in frame from the first base. Trimming costs V 7 bases and J 7 bases, and their ends lie 19 bases apart.

The paper's findings and limits, for the study overall: The authors proposed that each seasonal influenza vaccination may bring in only a limited number of new T cells.

The chain is made from TRBV7-2 and TRBJ2-2; the D match is possibly TRBD1 or TRBD2, with 5 bases aligned in each. The sequenced sample was PBMCs from blood, obtained approximately 12 days after vaccination. The receptor was derived from a man aged 50 or older who received an inactivated influenza vaccine. Donor details come from another sample of the same person, matched by shared clones. The CDR3 in this case is CASKRGSSVIGELFF. The DNA is TGTGCCAGCAAACGGGGCTCCTCTGTGATCGGGGAGCTGTTTTTT.